Sequencing of this T cell receptor beta chain was carried out in a study of shared clonotypes between healthy human individuals. Points from the study as a whole: Between a few donors, naive CD4 clonotypes were shared at a level of around 4.9%.

Several immunoSEQ plates held equal portions of the genomic DNA taken from each subset. Profiled with immunoSEQ multiplex PCR; TCRdb holds only in-frame clones, not every one. The sample yields roughly 1,100,000 clones, about 76% seen once. The CDR3 covers 15 residues. V lost 0 bases and J 0 bases, leaving 10 bases between the germline ends. Germline CDR1 and CDR2: SGDLS and YYNGEE. This clone appeared a single time. Its specificity is unknown. The chain combines TRBV9 with TRBJ2-7, with a possible D match to TRBD2 (6 bases). This receptor was identified in a man aged 18 to 29 in good health. Sequencing was done on a sample of memory CD4+ T cells sorted from blood. Subset noted: CD45RA-negative fraction. The CDR3 DNA follows: TGTGCCAGCAGCGTAGGCCCGGGAGCCTCCTACGAGCAGTACTTC. Residues: CASSVGPGASYEQYF.